This TCR beta chain is drawn from a study of cytomegalovirus exposure and HLA in healthy donors. The PCR made use of 60 Vbeta and 13 Jbeta primers. TCRdb keeps only in-frame clones here, not all; method: immunoSEQ multiplex PCR. Altogether roughly 160,000 clones are present, less than 80% being singletons, with the ten largest covering 4.3%. Findings and limits, study-wide: According to the study, 150 to 200 TCR beta chains were cytomegalovirus-associated.

Per germline, CDR1 MRHNA and CDR2 SNTAGT. The CDR3 has 18 amino acids. V trimming: 2 bases; J trimming: 3 bases; junction bases outside the gene matches: 15. About this clone: Its antigen is not identified. Within the sample, other DNA sequences also encode this same CDR3.

V usage is TRBV6-4 and J usage is TRBJ2-5; the match to TRBD1 covers 7 bases. Specimen: PBMCs. The receptor was derived from a man between 35 and 55 years old in good health and CMV-seronegative. In DNA form, the CDR3 reads TGTGCCAGCAGTGACCCGAATCAGTTCAGGACAGGAAAAGAGACCCAGTACTTC. This translates into CASSDPNQFRTGKETQYF.